This T cell receptor beta chain originates from a study of CD8 T cells in Susac syndrome. The authors reverse transcribed roughly 0.5 to 1 ug RNA with random hexamers. TCRdb processed the immunoSEQ multiplex PCR reads anew with MiXCR; each CDR3 protein has one entry. The sample shows roughly 110,000 distinct CDR3 sequences, approximately 94% of them seen only once. Trimming at V came to 2 bases and at J to 9 bases, leaving 23 bases not matched to a gene. The germline CDR1 and CDR2 sequences are SGHRS and YFSETQ. The CDR3 is 20 residues long. The chain has TRBV5-1 and TRBJ2-1, with TRBD2 matching 10 bases. The receptor's source is a human donor with Susac syndrome. Material for sequencing was CD8+ T cells from PBMCs. The CDR3 bases are TGCGCCAGCAGCTTATTGGCGGGGAAAGGGACAGCGGGGGGGCCGCTTGAGCAGTTCTTC. Its translation is CASSLLAGKGTAGGPLEQFF.